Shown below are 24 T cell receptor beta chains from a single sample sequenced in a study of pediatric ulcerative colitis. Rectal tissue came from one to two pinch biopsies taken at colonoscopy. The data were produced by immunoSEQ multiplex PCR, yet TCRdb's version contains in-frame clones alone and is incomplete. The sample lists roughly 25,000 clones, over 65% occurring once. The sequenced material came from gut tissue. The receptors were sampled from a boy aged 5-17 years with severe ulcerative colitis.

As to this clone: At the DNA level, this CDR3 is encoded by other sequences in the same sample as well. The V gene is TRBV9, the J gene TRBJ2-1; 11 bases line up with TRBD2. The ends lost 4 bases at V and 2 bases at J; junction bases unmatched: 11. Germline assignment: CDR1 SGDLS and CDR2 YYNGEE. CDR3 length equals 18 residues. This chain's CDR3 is CASSPGTSGSSAYNEQFF. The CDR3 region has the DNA TGTGCCAGCAGCCCTGGAACTAGCGGGAGTTCCGCCTACAATGAGCAGTTCTTC.

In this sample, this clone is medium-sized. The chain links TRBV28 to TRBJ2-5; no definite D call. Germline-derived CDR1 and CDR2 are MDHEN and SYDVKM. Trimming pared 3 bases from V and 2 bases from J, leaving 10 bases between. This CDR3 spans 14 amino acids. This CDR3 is CASSFVSEQETQYF. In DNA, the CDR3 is TGTGCCAGCAGTTTCGTTTCGGAACAAGAGACCCAGTACTTC.

CDR3 loop: CASSELELAGVETQYF. DNA of the CDR3: TGCGCCAGCAGTGAGTTGGAACTAGCGGGAGTTGAGACCCAGTACTTC. The chain has TRBV10-2 and TRBJ2-5; TRBD2 matches 11 bases. Germline CDR1 reads WSHSY; CDR2 reads SAAADI. The V and J ends lost 1 base and 5 bases, in that order; junction bases with no gene match: 6. The CDR3 length is 16 residues.

The CDR3 bases are TGTGCCAGCAGCCCCGACAGGGTCACGGGCGAGCAGTACTTC. It is translated as CASSPDRVTGEQYF. V usage is TRBV2 and J usage is TRBJ2-7; 7 nucleotides align to TRBD1. V lost 6 bases and J lost 6; bases outside the gene matches: 11. CDR1 and CDR2 from the germline V gene are SNHLY and FYNNEI. The CDR3 is 14 residues long.

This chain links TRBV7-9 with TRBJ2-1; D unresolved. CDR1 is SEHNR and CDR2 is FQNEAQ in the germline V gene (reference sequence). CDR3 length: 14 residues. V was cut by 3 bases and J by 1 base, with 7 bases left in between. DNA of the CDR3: TGTGCCAGCAGCTTCCGATTTTCCTACAATGAGCAGTTCTTC. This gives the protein CASSFRFSYNEQFF.

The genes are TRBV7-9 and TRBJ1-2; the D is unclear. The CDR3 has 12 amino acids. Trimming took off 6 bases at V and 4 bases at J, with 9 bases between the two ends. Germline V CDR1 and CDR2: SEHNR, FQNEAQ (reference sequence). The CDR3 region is CASRGSGYGYTF. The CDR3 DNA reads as TGTGCCAGCAGGGGCAGCGGCTATGGCTACACCTTC. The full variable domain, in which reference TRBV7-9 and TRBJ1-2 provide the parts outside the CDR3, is DTGVSQNPRHKITKRGQNVTFRCDPISEHNRLYWYRQTLGQGPEFLTYFQNEAQLEKSRLLSDRFSAERPKGSFSTLEIQRTEQGDSAMYLCASRGSGYGYTFGSGTRLTVV.

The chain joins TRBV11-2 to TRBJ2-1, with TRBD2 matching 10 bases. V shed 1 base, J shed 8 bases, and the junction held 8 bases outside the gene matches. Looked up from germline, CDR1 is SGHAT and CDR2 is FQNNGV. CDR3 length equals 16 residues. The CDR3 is CASSLGPSGRTYEQFF. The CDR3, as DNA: TGTGCCAGCAGCTTAGGCCCTAGCGGGAGAACCTATGAGCAGTTCTTC.

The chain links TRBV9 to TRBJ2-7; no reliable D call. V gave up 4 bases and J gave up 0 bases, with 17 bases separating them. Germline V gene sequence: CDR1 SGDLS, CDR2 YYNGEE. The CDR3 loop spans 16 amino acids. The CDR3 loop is CASSPRSLASSYEQYF. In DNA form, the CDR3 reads TGTGCCAGCAGCCCGCGCTCGTTGGCCAGCTCCTACGAGCAGTACTTC.

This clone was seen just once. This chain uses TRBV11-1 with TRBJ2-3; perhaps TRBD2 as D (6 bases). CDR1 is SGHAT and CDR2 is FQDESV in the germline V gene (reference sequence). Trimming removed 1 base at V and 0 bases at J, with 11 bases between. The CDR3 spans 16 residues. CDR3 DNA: TGTGCCAGCAGCTTAGGAAGCGGGCCTAGCACAGATACGCAGTATTTT. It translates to CASSLGSGPSTDTQYF. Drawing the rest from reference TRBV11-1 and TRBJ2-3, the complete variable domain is EAEVAQSPRYKITEKSQAVAFWCDPISGHATLYWYRQILGQGPELLVQFQDESVVDDSQLPKDRFSAERLKGVDSTLKIQPAELGDSAMYLCASSLGSGPSTDTQYFGPGTRLTVL.

CDR3 amino acids: CASSLSIEEKLFF. The CDR3, as DNA: TGTGCCAGCAGCTTATCCATCGAGGAAAAACTGTTTTTT. The chain recombines TRBV11-2 with TRBJ1-4; D unclear. The CDR3 is 13 amino acids. Germline values: CDR1 SGHAT, CDR2 FQNNGV. Between the trimmed V and J ends, which lost 2 bases and 8 bases, there was a span of 9 bases.

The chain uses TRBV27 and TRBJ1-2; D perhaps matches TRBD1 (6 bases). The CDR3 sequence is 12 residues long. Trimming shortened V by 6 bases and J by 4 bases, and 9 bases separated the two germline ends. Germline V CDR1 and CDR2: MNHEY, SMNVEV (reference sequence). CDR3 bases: TGTGCCAGCAGCCAACAGGGCTATGGCTACACCTTC. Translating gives CASSQQGYGYTF.

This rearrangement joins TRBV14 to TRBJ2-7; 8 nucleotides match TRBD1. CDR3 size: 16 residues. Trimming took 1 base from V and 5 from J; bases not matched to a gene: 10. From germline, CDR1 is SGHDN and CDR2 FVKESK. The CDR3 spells CASSQVTGTGSNEQYF. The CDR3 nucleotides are TGTGCCAGCAGCCAAGTCACCGGGACAGGTTCCAACGAGCAGTACTTC.

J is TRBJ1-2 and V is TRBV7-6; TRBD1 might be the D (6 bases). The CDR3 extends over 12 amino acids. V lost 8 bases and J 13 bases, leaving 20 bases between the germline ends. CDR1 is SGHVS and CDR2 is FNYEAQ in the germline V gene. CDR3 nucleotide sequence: TGTGCCAGCGGGCCTGTGGACAGTCGGGCCACCTTC. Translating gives CASGPVDSRATF.

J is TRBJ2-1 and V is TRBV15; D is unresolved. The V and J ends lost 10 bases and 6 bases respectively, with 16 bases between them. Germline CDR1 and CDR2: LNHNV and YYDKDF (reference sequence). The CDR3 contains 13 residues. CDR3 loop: CAIGALLFNEQFF. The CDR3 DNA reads TGTGCCATTGGTGCCCTACTCTTCAATGAGCAGTTCTTC.

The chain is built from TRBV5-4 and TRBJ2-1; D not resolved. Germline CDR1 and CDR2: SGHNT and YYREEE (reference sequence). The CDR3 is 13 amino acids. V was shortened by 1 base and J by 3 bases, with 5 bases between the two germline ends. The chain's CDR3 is CASSLTDYNEQFF. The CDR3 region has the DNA TGTGCCAGCAGCTTGACAGACTACAATGAGCAGTTCTTC.

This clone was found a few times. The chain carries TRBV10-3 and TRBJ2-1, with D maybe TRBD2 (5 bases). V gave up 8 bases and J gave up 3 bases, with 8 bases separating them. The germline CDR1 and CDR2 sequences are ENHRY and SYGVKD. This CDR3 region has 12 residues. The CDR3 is CAIGSRYNEQFF. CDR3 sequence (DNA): TGTGCCATCGGGAGCCGCTACAATGAGCAGTTCTTC.

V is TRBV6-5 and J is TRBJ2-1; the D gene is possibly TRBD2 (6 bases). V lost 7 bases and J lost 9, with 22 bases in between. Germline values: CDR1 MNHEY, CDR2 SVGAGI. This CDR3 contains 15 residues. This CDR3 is CASKTTGTAPPEQFF. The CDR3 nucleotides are TGTGCCAGCAAAACTACCGGGACTGCCCCCCCTGAGCAGTTCTTC.

The CDR3 coding sequence is TGTGCCAGCAGCCAGCGGGGCCAAGAGACCCAGTACTTC. Translating gives CASSQRGQETQYF. This chain connects TRBV27 to TRBJ2-5; 7 bases align to TRBD2. This CDR3 has 13 residues. The germline CDR1 and CDR2 sequences are MNHEY and SMNVEV (reference sequence). The V and J ends lost 6 bases and 1 base, in that order; junction bases with no gene match: 2.

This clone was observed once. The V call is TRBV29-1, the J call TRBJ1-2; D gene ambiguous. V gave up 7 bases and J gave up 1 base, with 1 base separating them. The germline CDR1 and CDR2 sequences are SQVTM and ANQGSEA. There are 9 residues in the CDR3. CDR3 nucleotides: TGCAGCGATAACTATGGCTACACCTTC. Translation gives CSDNYGYTF. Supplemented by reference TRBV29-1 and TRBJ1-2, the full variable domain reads SAVISQKPSRDICQRGTSLTIQCQVDSQVTMMFWYRQQPGQSLTLIATANQGSEATYESGFVIDKFPISRPNLTFSTLTVSNMSPEDSSIYLCSDNYGYTFGSGTRLTVV.

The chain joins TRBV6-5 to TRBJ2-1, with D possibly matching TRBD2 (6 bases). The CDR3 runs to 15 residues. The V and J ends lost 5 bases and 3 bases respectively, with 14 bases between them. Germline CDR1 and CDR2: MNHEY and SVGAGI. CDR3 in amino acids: CASSVLASSYNEQFF. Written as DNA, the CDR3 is TGTGCCAGCAGTGTCCTAGCGTCCAGCTACAATGAGCAGTTCTTC.

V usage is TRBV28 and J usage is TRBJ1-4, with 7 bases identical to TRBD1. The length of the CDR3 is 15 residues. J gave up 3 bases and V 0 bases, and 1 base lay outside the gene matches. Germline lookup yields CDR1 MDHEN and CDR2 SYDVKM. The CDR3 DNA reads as TGTGCCAGCAGTTTATGGGGACAGTCTAATGAAAAACTGTTTTTT. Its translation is CASSLWGQSNEKLFF.

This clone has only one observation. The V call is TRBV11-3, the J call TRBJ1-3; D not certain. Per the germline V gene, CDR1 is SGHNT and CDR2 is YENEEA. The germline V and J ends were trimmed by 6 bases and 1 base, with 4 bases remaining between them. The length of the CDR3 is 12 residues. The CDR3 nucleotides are TGTGCCAGCAGGGGATCTGGAAACACCATATATTTT. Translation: CASRGSGNTIYF.

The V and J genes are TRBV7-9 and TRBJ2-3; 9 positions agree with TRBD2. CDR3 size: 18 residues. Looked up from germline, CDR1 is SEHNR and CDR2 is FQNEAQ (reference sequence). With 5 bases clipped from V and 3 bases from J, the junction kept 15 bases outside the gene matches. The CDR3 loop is CASSDRGGRVLSTDTQYF. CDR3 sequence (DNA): TGTGCCAGCAGCGACCGAGGCGGGAGGGTCCTGTCTACAGATACGCAGTATTTT.

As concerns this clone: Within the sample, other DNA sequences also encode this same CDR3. Here the CDR3 reads CASSIGETEAFF. The CDR3 DNA reads TGTGCCAGTAGTATAGGGGAAACTGAAGCTTTCTTT. The chain has TRBV19 and TRBJ1-1; D is uncertain. Trimming removed 1 base at V and 5 bases at J, with 5 bases between. CDR1 and CDR2 (germline): LNHDA, SQIVND (reference sequence). The CDR3 consists of 12 residues.